The rows below give T cell receptor beta chains drawn from one sample of a study of OX40 agonist ivuxolimab in advanced cancers. Assay: immunoSEQ multiplex PCR; the TCRdb copy retains only in-frame clones and omits some. The sample has 95,000 to 150,000 clones; 80% to 90% are singletons. Material: CD4+ or CD8+ T cells sorted from blood, obtained in a trial of the OX40 agonist ivuxolimab. These receptors were obtained from an adult with an advanced solid tumor such as melanoma, head and neck, liver or kidney cancer. Both conserved end residues are part of each CDR3. Each record gives: CDR3 DNA, CDR3 protein, D gene, V gene, clone size, J gene. D genes are given only for firm matches. Clone size is shown for a subset of rows, as once, few, many or a class of expanded clone.

TGTGCCAGTAGTATAATCCTCGGGACAGGGGGCGCGGGCAATCAGCCCCAGCATTTT,CASSIILGTGGAGNQPQHF,TRBD1,TRBV19,-,TRBJ1-5
TGTGCCAGCTCACGGGTTGACAGCGCCTCTGGAAACACCATATATTTT,CASSRVDSASGNTIYF,-,TRBV18,-,TRBJ1-3
TGCGCCAGCAGCTCATACGGGGGACAGTCTAGCACAGATACGCAGTATTTT,CASSSYGGQSSTDTQYF,-,TRBV5-1,-,TRBJ2-3
TGTGCCAGCAGTTTAGGTACCGTCGGGATAGGCTACACCTTC,CASSLGTVGIGYTF,-,TRBV28,-,TRBJ1-2
TGTGCCACACACAAGGGGTCTGGGGCCAACGTCCTGACTTTC,CATHKGSGANVLTF,-,TRBV19,once,TRBJ2-6
TGTGCAAGTCGCTTAGAATTCACCCGTTCCTACAATGAGCAGTTCTTC,CASRLEFTRSYNEQFF,-,TRBV12-2,-,TRBJ2-1
TGTGCCAGCAGCTTAGGCTGGGCCAGGGAAGAGACCCAGTACTTC,CASSLGWAREETQYF,-,TRBV7-6,-,TRBJ2-5
TGTGCCAGCAGCGTAGTTGGGGACACTGAAGCTTTCTTT,CASSVVGDTEAFF,-,TRBV9,-,TRBJ1-1
TGCGCGTCCAGGAGGGGGGAAAGCAATCAGCCCCAGCATTTT,CASRRGESNQPQHF,-,TRBV19,few,TRBJ1-5
TGTGCCAGTGGCACTACCTCTGGAAACACCATATATTTT,CASGTTSGNTIYF,-,TRBV9,-,TRBJ1-3
TGTGCCTGGAGTGTAAGGGAGGGAACTGAAGCTTTCTTT,CAWSVREGTEAFF,-,TRBV30,-,TRBJ1-1
TGTGCCAGCAGCGTAGGGATAGCTACAGGGGGAACAGATACGCAGTATTTT,CASSVGIATGGTDTQYF,TRBD1,TRBV9,-,TRBJ2-3
TGTGCCAGTACAGGAGGGGGTTACGAGCAGTACTTC,CASTGGGYEQYF,-,TRBV19,-,TRBJ2-7
TGCGCCAGCAGCTTGGCCTTGAGTACAGATACGCAGTATTTT,CASSLALSTDTQYF,-,TRBV5-1,-,TRBJ2-3
TGTGCCATCAGTGAGAGAGGTGCTGAGCAGTACTTC,CAISERGAEQYF,-,TRBV10-3,-,TRBJ2-7
TGTGCCAGCAGCCCCAGAGTGGGGGGCTATGGCTACACCTTC,CASSPRVGGYGYTF,-,TRBV9,-,TRBJ1-2
TGTGCCAGCAGTGAAGGGTTAGAGACCCAGTACTTC,CASSEGLETQYF,-,TRBV2,-,TRBJ2-5
TGTGCCAGCAGCTTCGTCAGGGGGCTTGGCACTGAAGCTTTCTTT,CASSFVRGLGTEAFF,TRBD1,TRBV5-5,-,TRBJ1-1
TGTGCCAGCAGCTTAGCTTTCGCAAGCTCTGGAAACACCATATATTTT,CASSLAFASSGNTIYF,-,TRBV7-2,-,TRBJ1-3
TGTGCCAGCAGTTACATCAATCAGCCCCAGCATTTT,CASSYINQPQHF,-,TRBV6-6,-,TRBJ1-5
TGTGCCAGCAGTTACCCAGGACAGGGCTACGAGCAGTACTTC,CASSYPGQGYEQYF,TRBD1,TRBV6-6,-,TRBJ2-7
TGTGCCAGCAGCTTTACCAGAAGCTCTGGAAACACCATATATTTT,CASSFTRSSGNTIYF,-,TRBV5-6,few,TRBJ1-3
TGTGCCAGCAGCCCGACAGGGGTGAGCACAGATACGCAGTATTTT,CASSPTGVSTDTQYF,TRBD1,TRBV7-3,-,TRBJ2-3
TGTGCCAGCAGTGAAAGACAGGCCAATCAGCCCCAGCATTTT,CASSERQANQPQHF,-,TRBV6-1,-,TRBJ1-5
TGTGCTTCTGGGGGGGACACTGAAGCTTTCTTT,CASGGDTEAFF,-,TRBV28,-,TRBJ1-1
TGTGCCTGGAGTGTAGTCCCAGATACGCAGTATTTT,CAWSVVPDTQYF,-,TRBV30,-,TRBJ2-3
TGTGCCAGCAGGCATCCTCCCGGGACAGGGGATGGGTATGGCTACACCTTC,CASRHPPGTGDGYGYTF,TRBD1,TRBV28,-,TRBJ1-2
TGTGCCAGCAGCTTCCGGTGGGAGACCCAGTACTTC,CASSFRWETQYF,-,TRBV5-6,few,TRBJ2-5
TGTGCCAGCTCAAAAACCCGCCCAACACAAGAGACCCAGTACTTC,CASSKTRPTQETQYF,-,TRBV18,few,TRBJ2-5
TGTGCCAGCAGCCGAACAGGGAGTGCCAAAAACATTCAGTACTTC,CASSRTGSAKNIQYF,-,TRBV14,-,TRBJ2-4
TGTGCCTGGAGTGTACTCTCCGGGTCTGGAAACACCATATATTTT,CAWSVLSGSGNTIYF,-,TRBV30,-,TRBJ1-3
TGCGCCAGCAGCCCCTACGACAGGGGTAATGGCAATCAGCCCCAGCATTTT,CASSPYDRGNGNQPQHF,TRBD1,TRBV4-1,-,TRBJ1-5
TGTGCCACCAAAGCGGGACAGCTGGGGGGATACGAGCAGTACTTC,CATKAGQLGGYEQYF,-,TRBV19,-,TRBJ2-7
TGTGCCATCAGAGACCCGAGGGTCACAGATACGCAGTATTTT,CAIRDPRVTDTQYF,-,TRBV10-3,-,TRBJ2-3
TGTGCCAGCAGCTTAGTGGGACAGGCGAACACTGAAGCTTTCTTT,CASSLVGQANTEAFF,TRBD1,TRBV7-2,-,TRBJ1-1
TGTGCAGGCAGGTACAACACCATATATTTT,CAGRYNTIYF,-,TRBV2,-,TRBJ1-3
TGCGCCAGCAGCTTGGGCAGGGGTGATGAAAAACTGTTTTTT,CASSLGRGDEKLFF,-,TRBV5-1,-,TRBJ1-4
TGTGCCAGTAGTATAGGTGGAAATACAGTCTACGAGCAGTACTTC,CASSIGGNTVYEQYF,-,TRBV19,-,TRBJ2-7
TGTGCCAGCTCGGTGGGAGTAGCGAGAACTGAAGCTTTCTTT,CASSVGVARTEAFF,-,TRBV2,-,TRBJ1-1
TGTGCCAGCAGCCAACAGGGGGCCCGACAGCCCCAGCATTTT,CASSQQGARQPQHF,TRBD1,TRBV6-5,-,TRBJ1-5
TGTGCCAGCAGTGACCCCGGGACACACCGGTTTTTT,CASSDPGTHRFF,-,TRBV25-1,-,TRBJ1-4
TGTGCCAGCAGCTTATCATCGGGTGATAAAGAGACCCAGTACTTC,CASSLSSGDKETQYF,-,TRBV7-9,-,TRBJ2-5
TGTGCCAGCAGTCCCCGGGACAGGGGAGGCACTGAAGCTTTCTTT,CASSPRDRGGTEAFF,TRBD1,TRBV6-1,-,TRBJ1-1
TGTGCCAGCAGCTTCCAGGCAACTAATGAAAAACTGTTTTTT,CASSFQATNEKLFF,-,TRBV7-9,-,TRBJ1-4
TGTGCCAGCAGCTCGGCCTTTGAAGCTTTCTTT,CASSSAFEAFF,-,TRBV5-6,-,TRBJ1-1
TGTGCCAGCTCACCCCCGACCGGGACAGGGTATGGCTACACCTTC,CASSPPTGTGYGYTF,TRBD1,TRBV18,-,TRBJ1-2
TGTGCCAGTAGTATAAGAGCGGTGGACAATTGGAATCAGCCCCAGCATTTT,CASSIRAVDNWNQPQHF,-,TRBV19,-,TRBJ1-5
TGCGCCAGCAGTGACTACCCGACACACACGAGCTCGGATGAGCAGTTCTTC,CASSDYPTHTSSDEQFF,-,TRBV10-2,-,TRBJ2-1
TGCGCCAGCAGTGAGTCGCCGGGACAGGGTTTCGGCTATGGCTACACCTTC,CASSESPGQGFGYGYTF,TRBD1,TRBV10-1,-,TRBJ1-2
TGCGCCAGCAGCTCCTTACAGGGGGATCGTGGCTACACCTTC,CASSSLQGDRGYTF,TRBD1,TRBV5-1,once,TRBJ1-2
TGTGCCAGCGGTGGAGGGGGCGTCCCAGAAAAACTGTTTTTT,CASGGGGVPEKLFF,TRBD1,TRBV28,once,TRBJ1-4
TGTGCCAGTGCCTGGACAGCCGGAAACGAAGCTTTCTTT,CASAWTAGNEAFF,-,TRBV19,-,TRBJ1-1